Listed below are T cell receptor beta chains from one sample, sequenced in a study of cytomegalovirus exposure and HLA in healthy donors. Assay used: immunoSEQ multiplex PCR; TCRdb lists only in-frame clones, some missing. The sample lists roughly 200,000 clones; about four fifths were seen once. The sequencing input was PBMCs. The source is a female donor in good health and CMV-seronegative. Each CDR3 is given with its conserved first and last residue. The D gene is left open where the match is weak. Some rows have no size entry. The others give once, few or many, or a class for an expanded clone.

D gene: TRBD1; clone size: -; J gene: TRBJ1-5; V gene: TRBV2; CDR3 protein: CASSITGGSNQPQHF; CDR3 DNA: TGTGCCAGCAGTATTACAGGGGGTAGCAATCAGCCCCAGCATTTT
D gene: TRBD2; clone size: -; J gene: TRBJ2-1; V gene: TRBV6-5; CDR3 protein: CASSYFPPAGGGEQFF; CDR3 DNA: TGTGCCAGCAGTTACTTTCCGCCAGCGGGGGGGGGTGAGCAGTTCTTC
D gene: -; clone size: -; J gene: TRBJ2-3; V gene: TRBV2; CDR3 protein: CASSAASQGTDTQYF; CDR3 DNA: TGTGCCAGCAGTGCGGCTAGCCAAGGCACAGATACGCAGTATTTT
D gene: TRBD1; clone size: -; J gene: TRBJ1-1; V gene: TRBV6-5; CDR3 protein: CASTPTGRNTEAFF; CDR3 DNA: TGTGCCAGCACCCCGACAGGGAGGAACACTGAAGCTTTCTTT
D gene: -; clone size: once; J gene: TRBJ1-4; V gene: TRBV7-2; CDR3 protein: CASSLSAGLEKLFF; CDR3 DNA: TGTGCCAGCAGCTTATCGGCAGGACTTGAAAAACTGTTTTTT
D gene: -; clone size: -; J gene: TRBJ2-2; V gene: TRBV6-6; CDR3 protein: CASSLQGSSGELFF; CDR3 DNA: TGTGCCAGCAGTTTACAGGGTTCCAGCGGGGAGCTGTTTTTT
D gene: -; clone size: -; J gene: TRBJ2-7; V gene: TRBV6-1; CDR3 protein: CASSEEYPLSSYEQYF; CDR3 DNA: TGTGCCAGCAGTGAAGAGTACCCCTTGAGCTCCTACGAGCAGTACTTC
D gene: -; clone size: -; J gene: TRBJ2-5; V gene: TRBV18; CDR3 protein: CASSPDGVAETQYF; CDR3 DNA: TGTGCCAGCTCACCAGACGGGGTGGCGGAGACCCAGTACTTC
D gene: TRBD1; clone size: once; J gene: TRBJ1-1; V gene: TRBV7-8; CDR3 protein: CASSKRTGMRLNTEAFF; CDR3 DNA: TGTGCCAGCAGCAAACGGACAGGGATGAGGTTGAACACTGAAGCTTTCTTT
D gene: TRBD2; clone size: -; J gene: TRBJ2-3; V gene: TRBV30; CDR3 protein: CAWSVAGGEDTQYF; CDR3 DNA: TGTGCCTGGAGTGTAGCGGGGGGGGAGGATACGCAGTATTTT
D gene: TRBD2; clone size: -; J gene: TRBJ2-7; V gene: TRBV15; CDR3 protein: CATSRGTSGGYEQYF; CDR3 DNA: TGTGCCACCAGCAGAGGGACTAGCGGGGGCTACGAGCAGTACTTC
D gene: -; clone size: few; J gene: TRBJ2-2; V gene: TRBV20-1; CDR3 protein: CSAQRSGELFF; CDR3 DNA: TGCAGTGCCCAGAGGAGTGGGGAGCTGTTTTTT
D gene: -; clone size: few; J gene: TRBJ1-5; V gene: TRBV6-1; CDR3 protein: CASSGGGFDQPQHF; CDR3 DNA: TGTGCCAGCAGTGGCGGGGGTTTTGATCAGCCCCAGCATTTT
D gene: -; clone size: -; J gene: TRBJ1-2; V gene: TRBV29-1; CDR3 protein: CSVVGSYGYTF; CDR3 DNA: TGCAGCGTTGTTGGGAGCTATGGCTACACCTTC
D gene: -; clone size: -; J gene: TRBJ2-1; V gene: TRBV5-1; CDR3 protein: CASSLTGYRPSSYNEQFF; CDR3 DNA: TGCGCCAGCAGCTTGACTGGATACAGGCCAAGCTCCTACAATGAGCAGTTCTTC
D gene: TRBD2; clone size: -; J gene: TRBJ2-1; V gene: TRBV5-1; CDR3 protein: CASSLDLAGGSSYNEQFF; CDR3 DNA: TGCGCCAGCAGCTTGGACCTAGCGGGGGGGAGCTCCTACAATGAGCAGTTCTTC
D gene: TRBD1; clone size: few; J gene: TRBJ1-2; V gene: TRBV27; CDR3 protein: CASRRQGNYGYTF; CDR3 DNA: TGTGCCAGCAGACGACAGGGGAACTATGGCTACACCTTC
D gene: -; clone size: -; J gene: TRBJ2-2; V gene: TRBV30; CDR3 protein: CAWSVARVEAGELFF; CDR3 DNA: TGTGCCTGGAGTGTTGCCAGGGTTGAGGCCGGGGAGCTGTTTTTT
D gene: TRBD2; clone size: -; J gene: TRBJ2-2; V gene: TRBV7-3; CDR3 protein: CASSPIAGGNTGELFF; CDR3 DNA: TGTGCCAGCAGCCCTATAGCGGGGGGGAACACCGGGGAGCTGTTTTTT
D gene: -; clone size: -; J gene: TRBJ1-3; V gene: TRBV9; CDR3 protein: CASRGGRGSGNTIYF; CDR3 DNA: TGTGCCAGCAGGGGAGGGAGGGGCTCTGGAAACACCATATATTTT
D gene: -; clone size: -; J gene: TRBJ2-3; V gene: TRBV27; CDR3 protein: CASSARQSDTQYF; CDR3 DNA: TGTGCCAGCAGCGCTCGACAGTCAGATACGCAGTATTTT
D gene: TRBD1; clone size: -; J gene: TRBJ1-2; V gene: TRBV28; CDR3 protein: CASSLNRQGYGYTF; CDR3 DNA: TGTGCCAGCAGTTTAAATCGACAGGGCTATGGCTACACCTTC
D gene: -; clone size: -; J gene: TRBJ2-5; V gene: TRBV5-1; CDR3 protein: CASSITVGEETQYF; CDR3 DNA: TGCGCCAGCAGCATCACTGTAGGGGAAGAGACCCAGTACTTC
D gene: TRBD2; clone size: -; J gene: TRBJ2-5; V gene: TRBV9; CDR3 protein: CASSVGGLAGGQETQYF; CDR3 DNA: TGTGCCAGCAGCGTAGGGGGTCTAGCGGGAGGGCAAGAGACCCAGTACTTC
D gene: TRBD1; clone size: many; J gene: TRBJ1-5; V gene: TRBV18; CDR3 protein: CASSPDRGKPQHF; CDR3 DNA: TGTGCCAGCTCACCAGACAGGGGAAAGCCCCAGCATTTT
D gene: TRBD2; clone size: -; J gene: TRBJ2-3; V gene: TRBV30; CDR3 protein: CAWTPGLVQKDTQYF; CDR3 DNA: TGTGCCTGGACCCCGGGACTAGTGCAAAAAGATACGCAGTATTTT
D gene: TRBD2; clone size: once; J gene: TRBJ2-3; V gene: TRBV5-1; CDR3 protein: CASMVGPGGAGDTQYF; CDR3 DNA: TGCGCCAGCATGGTGGGTCCGGGAGGGGCAGGAGATACGCAGTATTTT
D gene: -; clone size: -; J gene: TRBJ2-7; V gene: TRBV7-9; CDR3 protein: CASSFLSRDPQYF; CDR3 DNA: TGTGCCAGCAGCTTCCTTAGCCGGGATCCGCAGTACTTC
D gene: -; clone size: -; J gene: TRBJ1-3; V gene: TRBV2; CDR3 protein: CASRGFQVNGNTIYF; CDR3 DNA: TGTGCCTCGCGAGGGTTTCAGGTTAACGGAAACACCATATATTTT
D gene: TRBD2; clone size: -; J gene: TRBJ2-7; V gene: TRBV7-3; CDR3 protein: CASSLTSGGAYEQYF; CDR3 DNA: TGTGCCAGCAGCTTAACCAGCGGGGGTGCCTACGAGCAGTACTTC
D gene: -; clone size: -; J gene: TRBJ2-7; V gene: TRBV9; CDR3 protein: CASSVSALGGTNEQYF; CDR3 DNA: TGTGCCAGCAGCGTAAGTGCTTTAGGGGGAACGAACGAGCAGTACTTC
D gene: TRBD2; clone size: few; J gene: TRBJ2-1; V gene: TRBV4-2; CDR3 protein: CASSSPSSGRARDNEQFF; CDR3 DNA: TGTGCCAGCAGCTCCCCATCGAGCGGGAGGGCCCGGGACAATGAGCAGTTCTTC
D gene: -; clone size: few; J gene: TRBJ1-2; V gene: TRBV6-1; CDR3 protein: CASTYVGGNYGYTF; CDR3 DNA: TGTGCCAGCACCTACGTGGGGGGTAACTATGGCTACACCTTC
D gene: TRBD1; clone size: -; J gene: TRBJ2-5; V gene: TRBV25-1; CDR3 protein: CASSFWTGFQETQYF; CDR3 DNA: TGTGCCAGCAGTTTTTGGACAGGCTTCCAAGAGACCCAGTACTTC
D gene: -; clone size: once; J gene: TRBJ2-7; V gene: TRBV19; CDR3 protein: CASSMSGPAYEQYF; CDR3 DNA: TGTGCCAGTAGTATGAGTGGGCCGGCCTACGAGCAGTACTTC
D gene: TRBD1; clone size: -; J gene: TRBJ2-1; V gene: TRBV6-5; CDR3 protein: CASGTENNEQFF; CDR3 DNA: TGTGCCAGTGGGACAGAAAACAATGAGCAGTTCTTC
D gene: TRBD1; clone size: once; J gene: TRBJ2-1; V gene: TRBV11-3; CDR3 protein: CASSPWGDRQGNEQFF; CDR3 DNA: TGTGCCAGCAGCCCGTGGGGGGACAGGCAAGGGAATGAGCAGTTCTTC